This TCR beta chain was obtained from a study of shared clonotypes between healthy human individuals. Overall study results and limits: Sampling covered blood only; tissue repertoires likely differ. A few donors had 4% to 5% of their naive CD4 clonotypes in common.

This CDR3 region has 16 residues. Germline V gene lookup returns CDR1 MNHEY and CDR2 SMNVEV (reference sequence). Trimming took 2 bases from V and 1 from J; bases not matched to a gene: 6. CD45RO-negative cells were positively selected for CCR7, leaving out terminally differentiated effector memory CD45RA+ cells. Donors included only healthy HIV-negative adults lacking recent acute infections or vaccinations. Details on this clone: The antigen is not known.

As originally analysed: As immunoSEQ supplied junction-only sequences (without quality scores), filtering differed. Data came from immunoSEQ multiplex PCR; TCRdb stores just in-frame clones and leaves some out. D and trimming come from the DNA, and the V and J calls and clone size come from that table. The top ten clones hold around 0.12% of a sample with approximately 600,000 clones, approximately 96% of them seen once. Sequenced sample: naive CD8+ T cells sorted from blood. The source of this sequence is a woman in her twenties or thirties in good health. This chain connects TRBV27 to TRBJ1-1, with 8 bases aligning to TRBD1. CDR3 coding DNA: TGTGCCAGCAGTTTACCACCCGGGACAGGGAACACTGAAGCTTTCTTT. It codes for CASSLPPGTGNTEAFF.